This record concerns one T cell receptor (beta chain) sequence. This specimen comes from a study of shared T cell receptors in the human thymus. The CDR3 is made up of 16 amino acids. Trimming took off 2 bases at V and 3 bases at J, with 17 bases between the two ends. Germline CDR1 MDHEN, CDR2 SYDVKM. TCRdb keeps only in-frame clones here, not all; method: immunoSEQ multiplex PCR. The sample carries 500,000 to 850,000 clones, roughly 86% recorded once. The same sample was also studied in work on human thymus T cells. That work contributes: From resections taken during corrective heart surgery, the thymus tissue was obtained. Highly overlapping thymic repertoires in unrelated individuals were reported by related research.

The clonotype comes from a boy under three years old with a congenital heart defect. Material: thymocytes. The chain recombines TRBV28 with TRBJ2-7, with TRBD1 as a possible D gene (6 bases). CDR3 in amino acids: CASSLMVDSPDYEQYF. CDR3 nucleotide sequence: TGTGCCAGCAGTTTAATGGTGGACAGTCCCGACTACGAGCAGTACTTC.